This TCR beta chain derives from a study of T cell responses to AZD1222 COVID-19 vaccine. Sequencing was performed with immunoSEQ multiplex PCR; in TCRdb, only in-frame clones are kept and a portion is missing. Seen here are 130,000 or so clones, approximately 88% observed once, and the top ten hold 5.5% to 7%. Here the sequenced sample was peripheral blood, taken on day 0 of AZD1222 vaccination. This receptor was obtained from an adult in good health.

CDR3 coding DNA: TGTGCCAGCAGCGTAGGACAGATCATGAACACTGAAGCTTTCTTT. Translation: CASSVGQIMNTEAFF. The J gene is TRBJ1-1, the V gene TRBV9; a weak D match, TRBD1 (5 bases). The germline V gene encodes CDR1 SGDLS and CDR2 YYNGEE. The CDR3 is 15 amino acids. The V end lost 0 bases, the J end lost 0 bases, and 9 bases lay between the germline ends.